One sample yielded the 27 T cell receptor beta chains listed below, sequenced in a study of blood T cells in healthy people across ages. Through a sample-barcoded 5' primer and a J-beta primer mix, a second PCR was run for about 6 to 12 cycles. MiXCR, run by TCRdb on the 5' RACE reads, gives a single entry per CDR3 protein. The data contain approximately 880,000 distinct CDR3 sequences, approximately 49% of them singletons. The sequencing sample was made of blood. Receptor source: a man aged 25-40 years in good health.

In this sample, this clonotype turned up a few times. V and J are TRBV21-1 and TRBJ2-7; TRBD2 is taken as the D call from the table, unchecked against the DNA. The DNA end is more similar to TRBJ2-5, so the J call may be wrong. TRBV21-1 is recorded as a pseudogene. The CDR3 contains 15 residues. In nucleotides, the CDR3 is TGTGCCAGCAGCAAAGTACTGGAACTTGGGGAGACCCAGTACTTC. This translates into CASSKVLELGETQYF.

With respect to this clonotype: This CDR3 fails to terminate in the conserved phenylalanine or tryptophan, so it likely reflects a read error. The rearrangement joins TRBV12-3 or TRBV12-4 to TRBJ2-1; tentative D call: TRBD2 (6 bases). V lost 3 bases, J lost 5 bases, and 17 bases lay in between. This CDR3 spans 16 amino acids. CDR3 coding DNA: TGTGCCAGCAGTTTTCGGCGGGGAATAGATCACAATGAGCAGTTCTTA. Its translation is CASSFRRGIDHNEQFL.

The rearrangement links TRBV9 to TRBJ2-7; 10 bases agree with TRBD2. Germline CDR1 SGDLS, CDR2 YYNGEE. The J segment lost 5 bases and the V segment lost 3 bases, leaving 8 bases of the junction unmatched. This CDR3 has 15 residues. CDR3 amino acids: CASSDRLAGPNEQYF. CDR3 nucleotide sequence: TGTGCCAGCAGCGATCGACTAGCGGGCCCCAACGAGCAGTACTTC.

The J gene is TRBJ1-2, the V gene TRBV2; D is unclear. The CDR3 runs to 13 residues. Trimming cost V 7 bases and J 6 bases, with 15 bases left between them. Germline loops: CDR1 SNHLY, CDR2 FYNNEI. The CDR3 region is CASNLGPGHGYTF. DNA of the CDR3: TGTGCCAGCAATCTGGGTCCGGGCCATGGCTACACCTTC. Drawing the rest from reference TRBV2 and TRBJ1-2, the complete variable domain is EPEVTQTPSHQVTQMGQEVILRCVPISNHLYFYWYRQILGQKVEFLVSFYNNEISEKSEIFDDQFSVERPDGSNFTLKIRSTKLEDSAMYFCASNLGPGHGYTFGSGTRLTVV.

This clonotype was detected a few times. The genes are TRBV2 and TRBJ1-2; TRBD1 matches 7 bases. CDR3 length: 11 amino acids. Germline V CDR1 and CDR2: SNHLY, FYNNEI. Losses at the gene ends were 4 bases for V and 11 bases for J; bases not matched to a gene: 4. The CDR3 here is CASSAEQGYTF. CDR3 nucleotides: TGTGCCAGCAGTGCCGAACAGGGGTACACCTTC.

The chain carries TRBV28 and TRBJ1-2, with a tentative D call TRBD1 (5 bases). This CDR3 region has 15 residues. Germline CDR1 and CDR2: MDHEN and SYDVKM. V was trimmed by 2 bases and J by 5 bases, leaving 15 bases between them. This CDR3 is CASSLRGSAWYGYTF. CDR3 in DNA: TGTGCCAGCAGTTTACGGGGCTCGGCCTGGTATGGCTACACCTTC.

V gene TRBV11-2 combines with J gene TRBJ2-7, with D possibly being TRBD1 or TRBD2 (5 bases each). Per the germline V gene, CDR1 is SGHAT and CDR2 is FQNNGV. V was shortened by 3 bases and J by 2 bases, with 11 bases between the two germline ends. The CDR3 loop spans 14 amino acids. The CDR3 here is CASSFESGPYEQYF. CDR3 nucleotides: TGTGCCAGCAGCTTTGAATCGGGACCCTACGAGCAGTACTTC.

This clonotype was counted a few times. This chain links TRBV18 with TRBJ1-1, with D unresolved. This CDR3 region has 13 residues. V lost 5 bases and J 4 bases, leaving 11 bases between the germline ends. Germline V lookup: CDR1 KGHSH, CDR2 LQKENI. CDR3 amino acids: CASSSGSGTEAFF. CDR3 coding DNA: TGTGCCAGCTCATCCGGGAGTGGCACTGAAGCTTTCTTT.

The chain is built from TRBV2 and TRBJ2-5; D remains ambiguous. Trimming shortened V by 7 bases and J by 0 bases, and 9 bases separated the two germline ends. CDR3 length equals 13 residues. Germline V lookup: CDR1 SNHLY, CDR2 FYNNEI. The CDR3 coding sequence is TGTGCCAGCAATGTACAGTACCAAGAGACCCAGTACTTC. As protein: CASNVQYQETQYF.

CDR3 amino acids: CASSSPTSGGAGNEQFF. CDR3 coding DNA: TGTGCCAGCAGTTCCCCGACTAGCGGGGGGGCGGGGAATGAGCAGTTCTTC. The rearrangement joins TRBV27 to TRBJ2-1, with TRBD2 matching over 14 bases. The CDR3 sequence is 17 residues long. The germline CDR1 and CDR2 sequences are MNHEY and SMNVEV (reference sequence). After removal of 4 bases from V and 7 bases from J, the junction contained 9 bases not matched to a gene.

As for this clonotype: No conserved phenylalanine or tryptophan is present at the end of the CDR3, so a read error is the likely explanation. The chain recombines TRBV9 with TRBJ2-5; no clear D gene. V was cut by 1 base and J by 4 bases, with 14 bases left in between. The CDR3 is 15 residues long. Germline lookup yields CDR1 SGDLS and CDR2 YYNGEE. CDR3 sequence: CASSVSFRATETQYL. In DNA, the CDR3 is TGTGCCAGCAGCGTAAGTTTTCGAGCGACAGAGACCCAGTACTTG.

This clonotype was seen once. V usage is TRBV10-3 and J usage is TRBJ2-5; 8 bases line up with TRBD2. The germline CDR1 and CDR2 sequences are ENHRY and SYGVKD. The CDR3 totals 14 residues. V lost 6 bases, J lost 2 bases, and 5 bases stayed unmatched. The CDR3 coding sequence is TGTGCCATCAGAGGGACTAGGGCGCAAGAGACCCAGTACTTC. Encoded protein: CAIRGTRAQETQYF.

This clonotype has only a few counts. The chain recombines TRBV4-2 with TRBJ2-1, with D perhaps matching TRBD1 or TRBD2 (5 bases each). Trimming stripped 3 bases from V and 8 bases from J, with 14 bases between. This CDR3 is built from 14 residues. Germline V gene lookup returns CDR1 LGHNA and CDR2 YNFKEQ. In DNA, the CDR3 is TGTGCCAGCAGCCACCCGGGGCCGCTAGATGAGCAGTTCTTC. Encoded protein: CASSHPGPLDEQFF.

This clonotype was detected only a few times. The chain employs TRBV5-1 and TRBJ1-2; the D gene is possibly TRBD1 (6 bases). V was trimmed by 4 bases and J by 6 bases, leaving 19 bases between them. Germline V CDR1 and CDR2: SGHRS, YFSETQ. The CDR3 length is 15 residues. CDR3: CASSGDTGNQHGYTF. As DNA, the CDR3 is TGCGCCAGCAGCGGTGACACAGGGAATCAGCATGGCTACACCTTC.

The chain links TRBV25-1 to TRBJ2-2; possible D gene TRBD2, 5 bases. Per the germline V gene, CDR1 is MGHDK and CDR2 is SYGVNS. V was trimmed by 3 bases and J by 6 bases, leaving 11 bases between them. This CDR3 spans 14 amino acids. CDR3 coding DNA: TGTGCCAGCAGTGACCGAGGGCCCGCCGGGGAGCTGTTTTTT. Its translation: CASSDRGPAGELFF.

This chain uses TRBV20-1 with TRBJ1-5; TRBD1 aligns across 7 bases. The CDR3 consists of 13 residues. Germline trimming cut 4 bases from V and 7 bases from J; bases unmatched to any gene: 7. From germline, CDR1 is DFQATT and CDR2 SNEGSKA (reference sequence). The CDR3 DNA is TGCAGTGCTAACAGGGGATCGGACCAGCCCCAGCATTTT. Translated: CSANRGSDQPQHF.

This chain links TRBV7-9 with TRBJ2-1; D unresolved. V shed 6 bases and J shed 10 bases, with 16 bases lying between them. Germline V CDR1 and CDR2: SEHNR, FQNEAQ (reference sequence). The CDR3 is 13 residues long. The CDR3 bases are TGTGCCAGCAGTCCCTTAGGTGCCCCGGAGCAGTTCTTC. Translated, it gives CASSPLGAPEQFF.

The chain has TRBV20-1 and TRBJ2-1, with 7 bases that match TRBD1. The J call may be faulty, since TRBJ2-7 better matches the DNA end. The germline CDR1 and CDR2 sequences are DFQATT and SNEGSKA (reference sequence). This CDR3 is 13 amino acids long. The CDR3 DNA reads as TGCAGTGCTCGACAGGGACCCTACAATGAGCAGTACTTC. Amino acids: CSARQGPYNEQYF.

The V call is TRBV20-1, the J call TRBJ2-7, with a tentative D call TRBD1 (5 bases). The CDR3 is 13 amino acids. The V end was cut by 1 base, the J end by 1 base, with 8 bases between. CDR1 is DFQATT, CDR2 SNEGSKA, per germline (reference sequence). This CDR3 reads CSARARDSYEQYF. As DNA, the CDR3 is TGCAGTGCTAGAGCCAGGGATTCCTACGAGCAGTACTTC.

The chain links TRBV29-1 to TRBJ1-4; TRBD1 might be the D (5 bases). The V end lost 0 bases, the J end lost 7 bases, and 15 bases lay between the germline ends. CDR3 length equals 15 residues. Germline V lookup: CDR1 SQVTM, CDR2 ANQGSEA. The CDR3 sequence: CSVEDPGRASEKLFF. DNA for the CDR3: TGCAGCGTTGAAGATCCCGGCAGGGCGAGTGAAAAACTGTTTTTT.

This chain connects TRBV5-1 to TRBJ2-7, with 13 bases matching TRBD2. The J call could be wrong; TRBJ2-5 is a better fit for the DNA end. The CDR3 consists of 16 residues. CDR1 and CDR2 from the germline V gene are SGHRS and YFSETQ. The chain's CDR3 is CASSPGLAGEAETQYF. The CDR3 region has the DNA TGCGCCAGCAGCCCAGGACTAGCGGGGGAGGCAGAGACCCAGTACTTC.

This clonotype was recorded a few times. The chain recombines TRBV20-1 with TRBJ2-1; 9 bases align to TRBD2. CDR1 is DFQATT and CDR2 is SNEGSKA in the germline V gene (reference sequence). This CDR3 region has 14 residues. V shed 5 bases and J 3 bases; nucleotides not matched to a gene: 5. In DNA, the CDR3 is TGCAGTGCTCTTAGCGGGGGTAACTACAATGAGCAGTTCTTC. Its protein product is CSALSGGNYNEQFF.

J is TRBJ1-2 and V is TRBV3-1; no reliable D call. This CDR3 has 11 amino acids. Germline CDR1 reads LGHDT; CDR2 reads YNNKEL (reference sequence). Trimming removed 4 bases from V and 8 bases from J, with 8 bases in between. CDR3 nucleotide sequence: TGTGCCAGCAGCCGCGGCCTGGGCTACACCTTC. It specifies CASSRGLGYTF.

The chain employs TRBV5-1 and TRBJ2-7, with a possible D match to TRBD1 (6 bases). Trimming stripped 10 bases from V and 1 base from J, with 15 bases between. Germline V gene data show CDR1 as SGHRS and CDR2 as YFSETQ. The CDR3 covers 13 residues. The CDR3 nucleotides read TGCGCCTCGACCCGGACAGAATCCTACGAGCAGTACTTC. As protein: CASTRTESYEQYF.

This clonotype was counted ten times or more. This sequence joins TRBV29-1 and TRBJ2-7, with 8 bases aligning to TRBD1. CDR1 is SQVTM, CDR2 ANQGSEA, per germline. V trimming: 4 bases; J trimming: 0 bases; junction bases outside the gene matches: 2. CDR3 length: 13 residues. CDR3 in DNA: TGCAGCGTTGGACAGGGGATCTCCTACGAGCAGTACTTC. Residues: CSVGQGISYEQYF.

CDR3 DNA sequence: TGTGCCACCAGTCTCACCGGGACAGGAAACCAAGAGACCCAGTACTTC. This encodes CATSLTGTGNQETQYF. The chain is built from TRBV24-1 and TRBJ2-5, with 8 bases matching TRBD1. With V trimmed by 6 bases and J by 0 bases, 8 bases remained unmatched. Per germline, CDR1 KGHDR and CDR2 SFDVKD. The CDR3 loop spans 16 amino acids.

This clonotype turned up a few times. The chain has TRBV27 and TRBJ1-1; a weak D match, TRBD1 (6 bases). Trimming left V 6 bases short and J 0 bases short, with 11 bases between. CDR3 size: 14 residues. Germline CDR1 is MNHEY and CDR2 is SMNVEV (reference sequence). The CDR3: CASRDSLMNTEAFF. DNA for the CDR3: TGTGCCAGCAGGGACAGCTTGATGAACACTGAAGCTTTCTTT.